Below, 19 T cell receptor beta chains from the same sample are listed, as sequenced in a study of blood T cells in healthy people across ages. A second PCR, run for about 6 to 11 cycles, used a sample-barcoded 5' primer plus a J-beta primer mix. In TCRdb, the 5' RACE reads were re-called with MiXCR into one record per CDR3 protein. The sample contains 790,000 or so distinct CDR3 sequences, about half of which appear only once. Sequencing was performed on blood. All receptors derive from a man at least 80 years old in good health.

A word on this clonotype: Possible read error: a much larger clone is one base away. The J gene is TRBJ2-3, the V gene TRBV12-3 or TRBV12-4, with TRBD2 as a possible D gene (5 bases). The CDR3 covers 15 residues. V was shortened by 1 base and J by 5 bases, with 13 bases between the two germline ends. In nucleotides, the CDR3 is TGTGCCAGCAGTTTAGGGGGAGTAGCTGGAGATACGCAGTATTTT. This sequence encodes CASSLGGVAGDTQYF.

J is TRBJ2-3 and V is TRBV24-1; possibly TRBD2 for D (5 bases). The CDR3 loop spans 17 amino acids. Per germline, CDR1 KGHDR and CDR2 SFDVKD. Trimming stripped 9 bases from V and 9 bases from J, with 30 bases between. DNA for the CDR3: TGTGCCACCCGGGCTAGTGGGCCCGAGGTAGGAGGTAACACGCAGTATTTT. Protein sequence: CATRASGPEVGGNTQYF.

About this clonotype: A much larger clone sits a single nucleotide away, making a read error possible. The CDR3 loop reads CASSRGQSGANVPTF. CDR3 bases: TGTGCCAGCAGCCGAGGACAGTCTGGGGCCAACGTCCCGACTTTC. This sequence joins TRBV7-2 and TRBJ2-6, with a possible D match to TRBD1 (6 bases). Germline V lookup: CDR1 SGHTA, CDR2 FQGNSA. The CDR3 is 15 amino acids. Looking up the rest from reference TRBV7-2 and TRBJ2-6 gives the full variable domain: GAGVSQSPSNKVTEKGKDVELRCDPISGHTALYWYRQSLGQGLEFLIYFQGNSAPDKSGLPSDRFSAERTGGSVSTLTIQRTQQEDSAVYLCASSRGQSGANVPTFGAGSRLTVL.

The V gene is TRBV15, the J gene TRBJ2-7; TRBD2 matches 13 bases. This CDR3 contains 19 residues. The J segment lost 1 base and the V segment lost 0 bases, leaving 9 bases of the junction unmatched. The germline V gene has CDR1 LNHNV and CDR2 YYDKDF (reference sequence). This chain's CDR3 is CATSRDPPGLAGASYEQYF. The CDR3 DNA sequence: TGTGCCACCAGCAGAGATCCTCCAGGACTAGCGGGAGCGTCCTACGAGCAGTACTTC.

The V gene is TRBV6-1, the J gene TRBJ2-5; 13 positions agree with TRBD2. The tail of the sequence fits TRBJ2-7 better, so the J call may be wrong. This CDR3 is built from 19 residues. Germline V lookup: CDR1 MNHNS, CDR2 SASEGT. CDR3 DNA sequence: TGTGCCAGCAGCCAAAAGATAACGGGACTAGCGGGGACCACCTACGAGCAGTACTTC. Residues: CASSQKITGLAGTTYEQYF.

The genes are TRBV27 and TRBJ2-7; D unresolved. Germline V gene lookup returns CDR1 MNHEY and CDR2 SMNVEV (reference sequence). The CDR3 contains 15 residues. Trimming pared 2 bases from V and 4 bases from J, leaving 15 bases between. CDR3 in amino acids: CASSLVAIPLYEQYF. CDR3 bases: TGTGCCAGCAGTTTAGTGGCCATTCCCCTATACGAGCAGTACTTC.

This clonotype was counted a single time. A junction end diverges from the germline sequence, so it may reflect a read error. The V and J genes are TRBV30 and TRBJ1-6; possible D gene TRBD1, 5 bases. Germline V gives CDR1 GTSNPN, CDR2 SVGIG (reference sequence). The CDR3 has 15 residues. The CDR3 region has the DNA TGTGCCTGGAGTGTACACGGGATAGGGGATTCACCCCCCCACTTT. Translated, it gives CAWSVHGIGDSPPHF.

This chain connects TRBV5-1 to TRBJ1-1; 8 bases match TRBD1. CDR1 and CDR2 from the germline V gene are SGHRS and YFSETQ. V trimming: 2 bases; J trimming: 1 base; junction bases outside the gene matches: 7. The CDR3 consists of 16 residues. CDR3 region: CASSFGMTGANTEAFF. The CDR3 coding sequence is TGCGCCAGCAGCTTTGGGATGACAGGGGCGAACACTGAAGCTTTCTTT.

This clonotype was seen a handful of times. The chain has TRBV2 and TRBJ2-1; 9 nucleotides line up with TRBD2. The DNA matches TRBJ2-7 better at its end, which makes the J call doubtful. Germline V gene sequence: CDR1 SNHLY, CDR2 FYNNEI. The CDR3 is 16 amino acids. The CDR3 loop reads CASSRLAESSYNEQYF. The CDR3 DNA reads as TGTGCCAGCAGTCGACTAGCGGAAAGCTCCTACAATGAGCAGTACTTC.

As to this clonotype: This may stem from a read error, because a much larger clone lies one nucleotide away. This chain uses TRBV4-2 with TRBJ2-5; TRBD2 agrees at 7 bases. Germline V gene sequence: CDR1 LGHNA, CDR2 YNFKEQ. This CDR3 has 15 residues. CDR3 sequence reads: CASSQDASGQEAQYF. DNA of the CDR3: TGTGCCAGCAGCCAGGACGCTAGCGGCCAAGAGGCCCAGTACTTC.

The chain has TRBV12-3 or TRBV12-4 and TRBJ1-5; tentatively, D is TRBD1 (6 bases). The CDR3 has 16 amino acids. The V and J ends lost 5 bases and 5 bases respectively, with 19 bases between them. DNA for the CDR3: TGTGCCAGCAGTGCCAAAACGGGGGGCCGGGATCAGCCCCAGCATTTT. Translation gives CASSAKTGGRDQPQHF.

CDR3 amino acids: CASSYDYLVETQYF. DNA for the CDR3: TGTGCCAGCAGTTACGATTATCTCGTGGAGACCCAGTACTTC. The V call is TRBV6-5, the J call TRBJ2-5; D gene ambiguous. The germline gives CDR1 MNHEY, CDR2 SVGAGI. The CDR3 length is 14 residues. V was clipped by 2 bases and J by 5 bases, with 12 bases between them.

Here the CDR3 reads CASSSRQGRGYGYTF. The DNA for the CDR3 is TGTGCCAGCAGCTCCCGACAGGGCCGGGGCTATGGCTACACCTTC. The chain links TRBV5-6 to TRBJ1-2; TRBD1 aligns across 7 bases. The CDR3 is made up of 15 amino acids. CDR1 SGHDT and CDR2 YYEEEE come from the germline V gene. The trim removed 3 bases at V and 4 bases at J, leaving 9 bases unmatched.

J is TRBJ1-1 and V is TRBV27; TRBD1 aligns across 7 bases. This CDR3 comprises 14 residues. The germline V gene has CDR1 MNHEY and CDR2 SMNVEV (reference sequence). V trimming: 5 bases; J trimming: 1 base; junction bases outside the gene matches: 4. Here the CDR3 DNA reads TGTGCCAGCAGTGTAGGACAGGAGAACACTGAAGCTTTCTTT. Its translation is CASSVGQENTEAFF.

The chain couples TRBV12-3 or TRBV12-4 to TRBJ1-5; TRBD1 agrees at 8 bases. The CDR3 totals 16 residues. The V gene end was trimmed by 0 bases and the J gene end by 4 bases; junction bases not matched to a gene: 5. The CDR3 reads CASSLAWTGINQPQHF. CDR3 DNA: TGTGCCAGCAGTTTAGCATGGACAGGGATAAATCAGCCCCAGCATTTT.

The chain combines TRBV3-1 with TRBJ2-5, with D unclear. This CDR3 is 15 amino acids long. CDR1 and CDR2 (germline): LGHDT, YNNKEL (reference sequence). Trimming took 2 bases from V and 11 from J, leaving 21 bases between them. The CDR3 DNA is TGTGCCAGCAGCCAACAGTCCGTCGGAACCAATGAGCAGTACTTC. Translated, it gives CASSQQSVGTNEQYF.

At least ten counts were recorded for this clonotype. The V call is TRBV7-2, the J call TRBJ1-5; no definite D call. The CDR3 has 12 amino acids. Trimming pared 6 bases from V and 3 bases from J, leaving 6 bases between. Germline lookup yields CDR1 SGHTA and CDR2 FQGNSA. CDR3 nucleotides: TGTGCCAGCAGTTCTACCAATCAGCCCCAGCATTTT. Protein sequence: CASSSTNQPQHF.

This clonotype came up a few times. This chain connects TRBV27 to TRBJ1-5; TRBD1 agrees at 7 bases. The V segment lost 3 bases and the J segment 0 bases; nucleotides outside the gene matches: 17. This CDR3 is built from 20 residues. Germline assignment: CDR1 MNHEY and CDR2 SMNVEV (reference sequence). The CDR3 here is CASSFLKQTGSDYSNQPQHF. The CDR3 coding sequence is TGTGCCAGCAGTTTTTTAAAACAGACAGGGAGTGATTATAGCAATCAGCCCCAGCATTTT.

The CDR3 here is CASSVAGTGPYEQYF. CDR3 coding DNA: TGTGCCAGCAGCGTAGCAGGTACAGGTCCCTACGAGCAGTACTTC. The V and J genes are TRBV9 and TRBJ2-7, with D tentatively TRBD1 (5 bases). The V and J ends lost 0 bases and 2 bases respectively, with 12 bases between them. This CDR3 has 15 amino acids. The germline V gene has CDR1 SGDLS and CDR2 YYNGEE. Variable domain in full (rest from reference TRBV9 and TRBJ2-7): DSGVTQTPKHLITATGQRVTLRCSPRSGDLSVYWYQQSLDQGLQFLIQYYNGEERAKGNILERFSAQQFPDLHSELNLSSLELGDSALYFCASSVAGTGPYEQYFGPGTRLTVT.